The clone carrying this T cell receptor (beta chain) was counted only a few times. No antigen is known for it. The junction had 6 bases not matched to a gene; V was cut back by 5 bases and J by 8 bases. From germline, CDR1 is SGHRS and CDR2 YFSETQ. CDR3 length: 14 residues. This specimen belongs to a study of T cells after yellow fever vaccination. Making TCR cDNA involved 5'RACE template switching, which added UMIs and a universal primer site. TCRdb used MiXCR to reprocess the 5' RACE reads, holding one entry per CDR3 protein. Of some 320,000 distinct CDR3 sequences in the sample, about 10% are singletons; the top ten hold about 3.3%. Regarding the study as a whole: Post-booster repertoires again held most primary-vaccination clones (approximately 96% CD4, about 90% CD8). It was a small share of clonotypes that appeared in both CD4 and CD8 compartments. Within FACS-sorted repertoires, abundant clonotypes contaminating from the bulk population could be present.

This TCR was sampled from a young man who received the YFV17D yellow fever vaccine. The sample was CD4+ T cells sorted from PBMCs, taken 45 days after the yellow fever booster vaccination. V and J are TRBV5-1 and TRBJ2-1, with 11 bases matching TRBD2. The CDR3 DNA sequence: TGCGCCAGCAGGCCCGGGACTAGCGGCGATGAGCAGTTCTTC. Amino acid sequence: CASRPGTSGDEQFF.